This T cell receptor beta chain was identified in a study of T cells in Graves' hyperthyroidism and ophthalmopathy. Germline CDR1 reads MNHEY; CDR2 reads SMNVEV (reference sequence). CDR3 length: 16 residues. In the case of this clonotype: One junction end disagrees with the germline gene, perhaps due to a read error.

RNA transcripts were the template for amplifying TCR beta CDR3 regions. The study used the HTBI primer set for a first-round RT-PCR of the TCR CDR3. A single record per CDR3 protein comes from TCRdb applying MiXCR to the multiplex PCR reads. The sample lists about 290,000 distinct CDR3 sequences; about 15% were seen once. The chain links TRBV27 to TRBJ1-6; 10 nucleotides line up with TRBD1. This TCR was sampled from a woman aged 60-70 years with Graves' ophthalmopathy. Specimen: blood. The CDR3: CAGSPGTGVRWSPLHF. The CDR3 DNA is TGTGCCGGCAGCCCAGGGACAGGGGTACGGTGGTCACCCCTCCACTTT.